This T cell receptor (beta chain) was recorded in a study of T cell changes during pregnancy in multiple sclerosis. The data were produced by immunoSEQ multiplex PCR, yet TCRdb's version contains in-frame clones alone and is incomplete. This table holds roughly 40,000 clones, 92% found once. The V segment lost 2 bases and the J segment 4 bases; nucleotides outside the gene matches: 8. This CDR3 spans 16 amino acids. CDR1 MRHNA and CDR2 SNTAGT come from the germline V gene. The chain links TRBV6-4 to TRBJ1-2, with 9 positions matching TRBD1. The input for sequencing was CD8+ T cells from peripheral blood mononuclear cells, taken in the first trimester of pregnancy. The source of this sequence is a female donor with multiple sclerosis, enrolled in a pregnancy study. The DNA of the CDR3 is TGTGCCAGCAGTGACACCATACAGGGGGCAGTCTATGGCTACACCTTC. Amino acid sequence: CASSDTIQGAVYGYTF.